These 17 T cell receptor beta chains were sequenced from one sample in a study of cytomegalovirus exposure and HLA in healthy donors. Researchers ran the PCR with 60 Vbeta and 13 Jbeta primers. Sequencing used immunoSEQ multiplex PCR; TCRdb keeps in-frame clones, though not all of them. This table has approximately 150,000 clones, over 75% appearing once. The sample was PBMCs. The receptors stem from a man between 35 and 55 years old in good health and CMV-seronegative.

The CDR3: CASSGPPLAGVKNEQYF. Here the CDR3 DNA reads TGTGCCAGCAGCGGCCCCCCCCTAGCGGGGGTAAAAAACGAGCAGTACTTC. The genes are TRBV9 and TRBJ2-7, with 10 bases matching TRBD2. V lost 3 bases and J lost 5; bases outside the gene matches: 14. This CDR3 contains 17 residues. Per the germline V gene, CDR1 is SGDLS and CDR2 is YYNGEE.

V is TRBV11-2 and J is TRBJ1-1; possible D gene TRBD1, 5 bases. Looked up from germline, CDR1 is SGHAT and CDR2 is FQNNGV. The CDR3 runs to 13 residues. Trimming took 5 bases from V and 2 from J, leaving 9 bases between them. CDR3 in DNA: TGTGCCAGCAGCCAACAGGCTAACACTGAAGCTTTCTTT. Protein product: CASSQQANTEAFF.

This chain joins TRBV12-1 and TRBJ2-5; no check of the table's D call, TRBD2, against the DNA was made. TRBV12-1 is termed a pseudogene. The CDR3 runs to 15 residues. The chain's CDR3 is CASSASGRWLGTQYF. In nucleotides, the CDR3 is TGTGCCAGCAGCGCTAGCGGGAGGTGGCTTGGGACCCAGTACTTC.

The J gene is TRBJ1-1, the V gene TRBV5-1; D is unclear. Per the germline V gene, CDR1 is SGHRS and CDR2 is YFSETQ. CDR3 length equals 13 residues. The V and J ends lost 0 bases and 4 bases respectively, with 7 bases between them. The CDR3 sequence: CASSLEMATEAFF. For the CDR3, the DNA is TGCGCCAGCAGCTTGGAAATGGCCACTGAAGCTTTCTTT.

The chain joins TRBV5-6 to TRBJ2-5, with TRBD1 matching 7 bases. The J call may be wrong; the DNA end is better matched by TRBJ2-7. This CDR3 has 14 residues. Germline V lookup: CDR1 SGHDT, CDR2 YYEEEE. CDR3 coding DNA: TGTGCCAGCAGCCAGGGACAGCGAACCTACGAGCAGTACTTC. Translating it yields CASSQGQRTYEQYF.

The J gene is TRBJ1-2, the V gene TRBV7-8; D gene uncertain. CDR1 SGHVS and CDR2 FQNEAQ come from the germline V gene. The CDR3 extends over 14 amino acids. V was shortened by 2 bases and J by 4 bases, with 11 bases between the two germline ends. CDR3 region: CASSLTVTAYGYTF. The DNA of the CDR3 is TGTGCCAGCAGCTTAACAGTTACAGCCTATGGCTACACCTTC.

This clone was seen only a few times. The J gene is TRBJ2-5, the V gene TRBV18; D gene ambiguous. The germline V gene encodes CDR1 KGHSH and CDR2 LQKENI. Between the trimmed V and J ends, which lost 2 bases and 5 bases, there was a span of 12 bases. The CDR3 covers 14 residues. CDR3 residues: CASSPNSVVETQYF. CDR3 DNA sequence: TGTGCCAGCTCACCAAATTCGGTGGTCGAGACCCAGTACTTC.

This chain links TRBV6-5 with TRBJ1-3; D may be TRBD1 (5 bases). The germline V and J ends were trimmed by 6 bases and 4 bases, with 13 bases remaining between them. The CDR3 totals 14 residues. Germline CDR1 is MNHEY and CDR2 is SVGAGI. DNA of the CDR3: TGTGCCAGCAGGAATCCAGGGCCCGGAAACACCATATATTTT. As protein: CASRNPGPGNTIYF.

The rearrangement joins TRBV2 to TRBJ1-2; possibly TRBD1 for D (6 bases). V was pared by 9 bases and J by 0 bases, with 14 bases between. The CDR3 spans 14 residues. Germline V gene lookup returns CDR1 SNHLY and CDR2 FYNNEI. The CDR3 here is CARQGKPPNYGYTF. The DNA of the CDR3 is TGTGCCAGACAGGGAAAACCCCCTAACTATGGCTACACCTTC.

The chain links TRBV7-9 to TRBJ2-1; a possible D gene is TRBD1 (5 bases). V was clipped by 4 bases and J by 0 bases, with 13 bases between them. This CDR3 spans 16 amino acids. Germline assignment: CDR1 SEHNR and CDR2 FQNEAQ (reference sequence). For the CDR3, the DNA is TGTGCCAGCAGCTCGGACACCGTTTACTCCTACAATGAGCAGTTCTTC. This encodes CASSSDTVYSYNEQFF. Variable domain in full (rest from reference TRBV7-9 and TRBJ2-1): DTGVSQNPRHKITKRGQNVTFRCDPISEHNRLYWYRQTLGQGPEFLTYFQNEAQLEKSRLLSDRFSAERPKGSFSTLEIQRTEQGDSAMYLCASSSDTVYSYNEQFFGPGTRLTVL.

V usage is TRBV9 and J usage is TRBJ1-2; 7 bases agree with TRBD1. The CDR3 covers 15 residues. The V segment lost 2 bases and the J segment 7 bases; nucleotides outside the gene matches: 11. The germline CDR1 and CDR2 sequences are SGDLS and YYNGEE. The CDR3 spells CASSVWDSLGGGYTF. DNA for the CDR3: TGTGCCAGCAGCGTGTGGGACAGTTTAGGAGGTGGCTACACCTTC.

The chain has TRBV15 and TRBJ2-5; TRBD1 matches at 7 bases. This CDR3 contains 15 residues. The germline CDR1 and CDR2 sequences are LNHNV and YYDKDF (reference sequence). J was trimmed by 10 bases and V by 6 bases; bases with no gene match: 17. The CDR3 loop reads CATRMPGGSLRRQYF. For the CDR3, the DNA is TGTGCCACCAGAATGCCAGGGGGTTCCTTACGTCGCCAGTACTTC. Full variable domain (remainder filled in from reference TRBV15 and TRBJ2-5): DAMVIQNPRYQVTQFGKPVTLSCSQTLNHNVMYWYQQKSSQAPKLLFHYYDKDFNNEADTPDNFQSRRPNTSFCFLDIRSPGLGDTAMYLCATRMPGGSLRRQYFGPGTRLLVL.

This chain joins TRBV6-6 and TRBJ1-5, with 8 bases lining up with TRBD1. With V trimmed by 7 bases and J by 1 base, 6 bases remained unmatched. The CDR3 has 15 residues. Germline V CDR1 and CDR2: MNHNY, SVGAGI (reference sequence). The CDR3 sequence is CASTGQGLSNQPQHF. The CDR3 DNA is TGTGCCAGCACCGGACAGGGCCTAAGCAATCAGCCCCAGCATTTT.

This rearrangement joins TRBV18 to TRBJ1-4, with D maybe TRBD1 (6 bases). Trimming took 3 bases from V and 4 from J, leaving 9 bases between them. The CDR3 loop spans 14 amino acids. Germline CDR1 is KGHSH and CDR2 is LQKENI. CDR3 residues: CASSPGGGNEKLFF. For the CDR3, the DNA is TGTGCCAGCTCACCGGGAGGGGGTAATGAAAAACTGTTTTTT.

The rearrangement uses TRBV6-1 and TRBJ2-5; D gene ambiguous. CDR3 length: 11 amino acids. Germline V gene data show CDR1 as MNHNS and CDR2 as SASEGT. Trimming removed 7 bases from V and 5 bases from J, with 8 bases in between. Here the CDR3 DNA reads TGTGCCAGCACCCCGAGGGAGACCCAGTACTTC. It codes for CASTPRETQYF.

This chain connects TRBV18 to TRBJ2-7, with D perhaps TRBD2 (6 bases). This CDR3 spans 14 amino acids. The V gene lost 2 bases and the J gene lost 3 bases, with 11 bases spanning the gap. Germline CDR1 reads KGHSH; CDR2 reads LQKENI. The CDR3 region is CASSPGGNFYEQYF. The CDR3 DNA is TGTGCCAGCTCACCAGGGGGGAATTTCTACGAGCAGTACTTC.

This chain joins TRBV4-2 and TRBJ1-2, with 8 bases that match TRBD1. The CDR3 contains 16 residues. Trimming at V came to 5 bases and at J to 8 bases, leaving 16 bases not matched to a gene. The V gene's germline CDR1 is LGHNA and CDR2 YNFKEQ. CDR3 coding DNA: TGTGCCAGCAGCGACGGACAGGGCCCTCCCGAAGGCGGCTACACCTTC. Protein sequence: CASSDGQGPPEGGYTF.